The clone carrying this T cell receptor (beta chain) was seen many times. The antigen is unknown. The CDR3 sequence is 16 residues long. Germline V gene data show CDR1 as SGHRS and CDR2 as YFSETQ. With 0 bases removed from V and 2 bases from J, the gap between germline ends came to 12 bases. These data are taken from a study of T-cell reconstitution after alpha-beta-depleted transplantation in children. Overall study results and limits: When one year had passed after transplant, most T-cell counts and diversity came from newly produced T cells. Approximately two months post-transplant, alpha-beta T cells reportedly originated from several hundred expanded graft clones. Surviving recipient T cells and thymic progenitors produced the high day-60 TCRbeta diversity seen in some patients.

TCRbeta library construction was performed incorporating unique molecular identifiers. One entry per CDR3 protein results from TCRdb running MiXCR on the PCR reads. The table records approximately 800,000 distinct CDR3 sequences, 16% of them present only once. The TCR comes from a male patient younger than 18 who had a stem cell transplant for acute lymphoblastic leukemia, so the T cells may come from the graft donor. The sequencing used PBMCs, mostly from graft donor cells, collected 360 days after TCRalphabeta/CD19-depleted stem cell transplant. The V call is TRBV5-1, the J call TRBJ2-1, with D unclear. CDR3 DNA: TGCGCCAGCAGCTTGGCCTCGAGTCCCCCCTACAATGAGCAGTTCTTC. This gives the protein CASSLASSPPYNEQFF.